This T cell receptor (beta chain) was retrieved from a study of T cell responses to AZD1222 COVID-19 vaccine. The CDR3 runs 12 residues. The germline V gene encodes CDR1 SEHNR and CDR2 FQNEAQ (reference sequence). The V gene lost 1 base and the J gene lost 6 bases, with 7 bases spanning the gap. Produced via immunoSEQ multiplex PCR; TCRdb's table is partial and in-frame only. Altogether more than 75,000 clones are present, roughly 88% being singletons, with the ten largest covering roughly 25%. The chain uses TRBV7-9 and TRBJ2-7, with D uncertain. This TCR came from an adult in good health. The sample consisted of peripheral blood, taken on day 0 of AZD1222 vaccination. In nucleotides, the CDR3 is TGTGCCAGCAGCTTAGAGAGCGCCGAGCAGTACTTC. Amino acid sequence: CASSLESAEQYF.